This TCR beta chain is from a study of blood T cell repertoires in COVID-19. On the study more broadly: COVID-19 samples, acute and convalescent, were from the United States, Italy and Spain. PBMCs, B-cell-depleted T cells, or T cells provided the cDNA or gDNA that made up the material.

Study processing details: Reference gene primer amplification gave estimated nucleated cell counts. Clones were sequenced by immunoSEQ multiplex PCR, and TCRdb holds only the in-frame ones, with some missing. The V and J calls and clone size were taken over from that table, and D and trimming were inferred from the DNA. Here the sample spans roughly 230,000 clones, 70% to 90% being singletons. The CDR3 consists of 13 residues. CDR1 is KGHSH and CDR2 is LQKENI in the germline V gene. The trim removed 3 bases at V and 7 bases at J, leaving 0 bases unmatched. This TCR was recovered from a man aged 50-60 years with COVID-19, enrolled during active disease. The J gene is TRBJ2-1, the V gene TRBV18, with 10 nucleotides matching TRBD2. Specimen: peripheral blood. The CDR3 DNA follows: TGTGCCAGCTCACCGGGACTAGCGAATGAGCAGTTCTTC. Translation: CASSPGLANEQFF.